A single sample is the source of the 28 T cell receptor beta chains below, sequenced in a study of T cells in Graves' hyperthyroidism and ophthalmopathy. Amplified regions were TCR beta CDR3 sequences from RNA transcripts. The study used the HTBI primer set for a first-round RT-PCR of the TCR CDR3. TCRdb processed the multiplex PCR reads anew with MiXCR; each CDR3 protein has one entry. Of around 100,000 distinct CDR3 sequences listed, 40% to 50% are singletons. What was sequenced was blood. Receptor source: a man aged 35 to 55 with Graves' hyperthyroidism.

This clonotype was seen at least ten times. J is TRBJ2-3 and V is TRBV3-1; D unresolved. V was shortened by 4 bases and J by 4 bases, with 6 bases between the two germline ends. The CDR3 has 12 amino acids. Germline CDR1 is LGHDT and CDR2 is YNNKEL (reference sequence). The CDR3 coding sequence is TGTGCCAGCAGCCCGACCCCAGATACGCAGTATTTT. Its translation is CASSPTPDTQYF.

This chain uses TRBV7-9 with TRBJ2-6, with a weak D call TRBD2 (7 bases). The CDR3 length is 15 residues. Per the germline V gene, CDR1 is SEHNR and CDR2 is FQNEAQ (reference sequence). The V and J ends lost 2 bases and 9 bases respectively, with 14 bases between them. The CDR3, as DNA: TGTGCCAGCAGCTTAAGGAGGGGGGGAGACAACGTCCTGACTTTC. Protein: CASSLRRGGDNVLTF.

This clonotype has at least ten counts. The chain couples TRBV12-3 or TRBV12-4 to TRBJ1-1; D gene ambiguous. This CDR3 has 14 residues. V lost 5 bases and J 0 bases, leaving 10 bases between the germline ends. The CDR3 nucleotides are TGTGCCAGCAGTCAGCGACGGATGAACACTGAAGCTTTCTTT. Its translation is CASSQRRMNTEAFF.

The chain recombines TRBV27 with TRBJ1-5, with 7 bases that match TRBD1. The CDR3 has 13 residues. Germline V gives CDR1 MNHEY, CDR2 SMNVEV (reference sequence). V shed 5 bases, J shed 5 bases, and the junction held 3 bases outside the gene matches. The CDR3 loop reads CASSPDRDQPQHF. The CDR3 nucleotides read TGTGCCAGCAGTCCCGACAGGGATCAGCCCCAGCATTTT.

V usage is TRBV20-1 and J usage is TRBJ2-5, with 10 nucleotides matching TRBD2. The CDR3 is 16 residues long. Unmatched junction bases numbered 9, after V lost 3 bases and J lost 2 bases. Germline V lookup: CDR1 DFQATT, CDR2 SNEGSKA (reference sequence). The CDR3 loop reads CSARGVSGRPQETQYF. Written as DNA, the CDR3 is TGCAGTGCTAGGGGGGTTAGCGGGAGGCCACAAGAGACCCAGTACTTC.

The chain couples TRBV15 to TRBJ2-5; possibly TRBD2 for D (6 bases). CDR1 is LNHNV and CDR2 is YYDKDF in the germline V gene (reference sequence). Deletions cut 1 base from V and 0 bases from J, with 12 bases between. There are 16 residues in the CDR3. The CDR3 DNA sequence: TGTGCCACCAGCAGAGCGCGGGATTTAAACCAAGAGACCCAGTACTTC. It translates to CATSRARDLNQETQYF.

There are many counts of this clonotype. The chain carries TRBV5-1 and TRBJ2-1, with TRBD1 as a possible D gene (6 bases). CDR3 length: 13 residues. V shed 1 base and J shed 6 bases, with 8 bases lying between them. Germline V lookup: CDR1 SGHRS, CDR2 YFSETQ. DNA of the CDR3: TGCGCCAGCAGCTTGACAGGGACCAATGAGCAGTTCTTC. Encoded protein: CASSLTGTNEQFF.

This CDR3 reads CASSYYRDRWQPPQHF. The CDR3 region has the DNA TGTGCCAGCAGCTATTACCGGGACAGGTGGCAACCGCCCCAGCATTTT. The chain recombines TRBV7-9 with TRBJ1-5, with 8 bases that match TRBD1. Germline CDR1 is SEHNR and CDR2 is FQNEAQ (reference sequence). This CDR3 spans 16 amino acids. The V segment lost 4 bases and the J segment 9 bases; nucleotides outside the gene matches: 14. The full variable domain, its missing parts supplied by reference TRBV7-9 and TRBJ1-5, is DTGVSQNPRHKITKRGQNVTFRCDPISEHNRLYWYRQTLGQGPEFLTYFQNEAQLEKSRLLSDRFSAERPKGSFSTLEIQRTEQGDSAMYLCASSYYRDRWQPPQHFGDGTRLSIL.

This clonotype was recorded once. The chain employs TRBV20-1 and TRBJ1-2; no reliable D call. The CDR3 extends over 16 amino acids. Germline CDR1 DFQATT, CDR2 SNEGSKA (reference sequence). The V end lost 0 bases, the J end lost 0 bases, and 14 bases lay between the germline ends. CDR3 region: CSARDQEVGTNYGYTF. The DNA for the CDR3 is TGCAGTGCTAGAGATCAGGAGGTTGGGACTAACTATGGCTACACCTTC.

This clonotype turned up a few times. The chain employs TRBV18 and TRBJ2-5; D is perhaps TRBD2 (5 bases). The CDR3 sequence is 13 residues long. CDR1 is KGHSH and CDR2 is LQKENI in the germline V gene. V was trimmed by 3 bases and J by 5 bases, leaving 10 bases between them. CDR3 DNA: TGTGCCAGCTCACCGGATAGCGCGGAGACCCAGTACTTC. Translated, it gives CASSPDSAETQYF.

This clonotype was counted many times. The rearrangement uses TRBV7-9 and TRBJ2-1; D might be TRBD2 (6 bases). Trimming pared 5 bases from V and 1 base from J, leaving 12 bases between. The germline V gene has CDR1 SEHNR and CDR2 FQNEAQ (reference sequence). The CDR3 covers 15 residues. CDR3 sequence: CASSLSGPSYNEQFF. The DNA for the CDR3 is TGTGCCAGCAGCCTGAGCGGGCCATCCTACAATGAGCAGTTCTTC.

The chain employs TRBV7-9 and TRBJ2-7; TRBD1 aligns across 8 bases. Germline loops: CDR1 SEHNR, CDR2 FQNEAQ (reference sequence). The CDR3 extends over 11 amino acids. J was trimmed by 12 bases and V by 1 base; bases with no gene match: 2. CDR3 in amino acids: CASSLGTGWYF. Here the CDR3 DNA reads TGTGCCAGCAGCTTAGGGACAGGGTGGTACTTC.

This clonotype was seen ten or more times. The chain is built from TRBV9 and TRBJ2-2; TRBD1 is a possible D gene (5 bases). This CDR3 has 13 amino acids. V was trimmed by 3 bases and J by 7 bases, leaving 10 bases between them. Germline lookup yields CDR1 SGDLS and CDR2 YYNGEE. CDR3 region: CASSALQVGELFF. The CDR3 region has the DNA TGTGCCAGCAGCGCCCTACAGGTCGGGGAGCTGTTTTTT.

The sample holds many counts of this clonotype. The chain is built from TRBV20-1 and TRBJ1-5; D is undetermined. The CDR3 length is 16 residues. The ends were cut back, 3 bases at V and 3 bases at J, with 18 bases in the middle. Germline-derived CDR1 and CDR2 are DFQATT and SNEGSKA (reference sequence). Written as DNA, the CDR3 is TGCAGTGCTAGCCGTGCGGGAAGGAGTGACAATCAGCCCCAGCATTTT. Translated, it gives CSASRAGRSDNQPQHF.

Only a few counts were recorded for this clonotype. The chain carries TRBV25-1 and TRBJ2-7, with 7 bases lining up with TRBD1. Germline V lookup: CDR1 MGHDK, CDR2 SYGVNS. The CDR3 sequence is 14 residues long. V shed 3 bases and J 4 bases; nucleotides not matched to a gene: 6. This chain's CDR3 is CASSEGQKEYEQYF. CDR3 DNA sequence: TGTGCCAGCAGTGAGGGACAGAAAGAGTACGAGCAGTACTTC.

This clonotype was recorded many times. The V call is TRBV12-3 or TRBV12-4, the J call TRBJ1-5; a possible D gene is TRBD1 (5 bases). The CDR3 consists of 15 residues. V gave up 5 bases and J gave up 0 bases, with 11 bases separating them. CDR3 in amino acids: CASSLTGGSNQPQHF. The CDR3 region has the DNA TGTGCCAGCAGTCTGACTGGGGGTAGCAATCAGCCCCAGCATTTT.

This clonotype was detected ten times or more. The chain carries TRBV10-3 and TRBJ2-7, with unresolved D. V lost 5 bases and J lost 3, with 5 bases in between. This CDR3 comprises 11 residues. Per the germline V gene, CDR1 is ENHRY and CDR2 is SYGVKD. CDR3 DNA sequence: TGTGCCATCAGTACGGGCTACGAGCAGTACTTC. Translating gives CAISTGYEQYF.

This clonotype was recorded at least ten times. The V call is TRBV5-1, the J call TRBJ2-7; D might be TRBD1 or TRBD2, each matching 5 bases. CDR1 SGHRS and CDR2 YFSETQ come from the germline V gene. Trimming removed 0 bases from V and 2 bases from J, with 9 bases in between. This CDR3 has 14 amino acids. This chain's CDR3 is CASSLGDGAYEQYF. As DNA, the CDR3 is TGCGCCAGCAGCTTGGGGGACGGAGCCTACGAGCAGTACTTC.

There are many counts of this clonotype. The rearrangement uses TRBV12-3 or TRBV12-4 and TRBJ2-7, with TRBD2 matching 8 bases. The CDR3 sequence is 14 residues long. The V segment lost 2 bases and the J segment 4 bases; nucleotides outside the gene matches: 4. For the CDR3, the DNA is TGTGCCAGCAGTTTAAGCGGGAGTGGATACGAGCAGTACTTC. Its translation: CASSLSGSGYEQYF.

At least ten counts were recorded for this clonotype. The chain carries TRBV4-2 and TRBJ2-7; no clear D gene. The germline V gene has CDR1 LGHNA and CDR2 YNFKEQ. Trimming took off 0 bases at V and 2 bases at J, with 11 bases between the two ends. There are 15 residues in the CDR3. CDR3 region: CASSQESTKTYEQYF. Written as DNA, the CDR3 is TGTGCCAGCAGCCAAGAATCCACAAAAACCTACGAGCAGTACTTC.

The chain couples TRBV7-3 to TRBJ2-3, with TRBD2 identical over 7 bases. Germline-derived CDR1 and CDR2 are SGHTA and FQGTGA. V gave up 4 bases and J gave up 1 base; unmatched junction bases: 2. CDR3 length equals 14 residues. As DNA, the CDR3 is TGTGCCAGCAGCTCAACTAGCGGCACAGATACGCAGTATTTT. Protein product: CASSSTSGTDTQYF.

CDR3 residues: CASSESTSSRETQYF. CDR3 bases: TGTGCCAGCAGTGAATCCACTAGCAGCCGGGAGACCCAGTACTTC. This chain uses TRBV25-1 with TRBJ2-5, with D possibly TRBD2 on 6 matching bases. V lost 1 base and J lost 5, with 14 bases in between. The CDR3 is 15 amino acids. In germline, CDR1 is MGHDK, CDR2 SYGVNS.

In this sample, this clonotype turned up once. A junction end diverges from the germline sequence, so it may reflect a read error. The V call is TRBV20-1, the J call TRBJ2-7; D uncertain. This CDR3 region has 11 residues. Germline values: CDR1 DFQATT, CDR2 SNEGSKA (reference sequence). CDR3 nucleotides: TGCAGCGTCGGTCTGTCTTACGAGCTGTACTTC. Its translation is CSVGLSYELYF.

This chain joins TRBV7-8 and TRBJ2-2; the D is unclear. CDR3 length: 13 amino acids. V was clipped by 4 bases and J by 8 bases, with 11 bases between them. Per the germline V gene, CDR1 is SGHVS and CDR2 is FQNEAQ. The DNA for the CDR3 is TGTGCCAGCAGCTACCATTCACAGGGGGAGCTGTTTTTT. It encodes CASSYHSQGELFF.

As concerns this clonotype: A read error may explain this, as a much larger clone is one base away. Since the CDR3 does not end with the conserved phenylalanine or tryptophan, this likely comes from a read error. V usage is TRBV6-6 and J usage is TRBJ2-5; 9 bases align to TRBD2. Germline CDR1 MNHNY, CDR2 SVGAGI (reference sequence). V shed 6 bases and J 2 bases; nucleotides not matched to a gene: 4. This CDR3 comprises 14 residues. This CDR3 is CASRTSGLQETQYV. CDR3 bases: TGTGCCAGCAGGACTAGCGGATTACAAGAGACCCAGTACGTC.

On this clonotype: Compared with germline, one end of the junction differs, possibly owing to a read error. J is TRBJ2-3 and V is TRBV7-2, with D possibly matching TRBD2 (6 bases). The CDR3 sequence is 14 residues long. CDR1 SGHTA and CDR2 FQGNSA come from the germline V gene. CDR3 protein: CASRLAEGTDTQYF. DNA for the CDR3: TGCGCCAGCAGATTAGCGGAGGGAACAGATACGCAGTATTTT.

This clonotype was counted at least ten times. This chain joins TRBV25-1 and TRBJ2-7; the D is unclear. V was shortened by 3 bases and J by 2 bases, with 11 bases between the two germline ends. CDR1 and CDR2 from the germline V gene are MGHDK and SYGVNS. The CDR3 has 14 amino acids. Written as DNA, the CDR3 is TGTGCCAGCAGTGAGGTAGGGATCCCCTACGAGCAGTACTTC. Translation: CASSEVGIPYEQYF.

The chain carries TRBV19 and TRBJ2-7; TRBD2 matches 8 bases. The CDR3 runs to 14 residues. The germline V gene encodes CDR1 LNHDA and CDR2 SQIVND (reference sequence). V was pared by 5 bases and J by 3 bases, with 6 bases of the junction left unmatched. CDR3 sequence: CASSRSGTLYEQYF. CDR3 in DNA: TGTGCCAGTAGTCGTAGCGGGACGCTCTACGAGCAGTACTTC.